The clone carrying this T cell receptor (beta chain) was seen a single time. The sample is drawn from a study of T cells in tuberculosis. Study at large: T cells were selected with CD1B tetramers loaded with glucose monomycolate. In South Africa, adults with active tuberculosis were compared with IGRA-negative and latently infected IGRA-positive adolescents.

Repertoires were generated with immunoSEQ multiplex PCR, while TCRdb's copy carries only in-frame clones and drops some. The sample lists 44,000 or so clones; over 90% were seen once. V dropped 5 bases and J dropped 3; count of bases not matched to a gene: 8. The germline V gene encodes CDR1 SGHTA and CDR2 FQGNSA. The CDR3 is 15 residues long. The chain joins TRBV7-2 to TRBJ2-7, with 9 positions matching TRBD2. The clonotype comes from a donor aged 10-29 years with latent tuberculosis or without tuberculosis infection. Material: PBMCs. CDR3 in amino acids: CASSRTGTSIYEQYF. CDR3 in DNA: TGTGCCAGCAGCCGTACCGGGACTAGCATCTACGAGCAGTACTTC.